This T cell receptor (beta chain) came from a study of control samples from healthy donors and cancer patients. Only in-frame clones appear in the TCRdb table, and some are missing; sequencing was by immunoSEQ multiplex PCR. The sample holds over 100,000 clones, 75% to 95% seen once. Germline V gene lookup returns CDR1 SEHNR and CDR2 FQNEAQ (reference sequence). Trimming took off 6 bases at V and 1 base at J, with 9 bases between the two ends. CDR3 length: 13 amino acids. The receptor's source is a human donor in good health. The donor label of this sample is uncertain. This chain uses TRBV7-9 with TRBJ1-1; the D is unclear. The sample comprised blood. CDR3: CASSVATNTEAFF. The CDR3 region has the DNA TGTGCCAGCAGTGTAGCTACGAACACTGAAGCTTTCTTT.